This T cell receptor beta chain originates from a study of shared clonotypes between healthy human individuals. The assay ran at deep level. This table comes from immunoSEQ multiplex PCR, and its TCRdb copy is limited to in-frame clones, with some not included. The table includes 2 million to 2.5 million clones, nearly 97% detected once. All donors were Caucasian adults living in Nashville, Tennessee. Germline CDR1 is SEHNR and CDR2 is FQNEAQ (reference sequence). Germline trimming cut 5 bases from V and 3 bases from J; bases unmatched to any gene: 16. The CDR3 totals 19 residues. The clonotype was recovered from a man aged 18 to 29 in good health. The rearrangement joins TRBV7-9 to TRBJ2-4; 10 positions agree with TRBD1. The sequencing input was naive CD4+ T cells sorted from blood. Documented subset: CD45RA+ positively selected. Here the CDR3 DNA reads TGTGCCAGCAGCCACCCCCTCGGACAGGGGGGTAAGGACAAAAACATTCAGTACTTC. Translating it yields CASSHPLGQGGKDKNIQYF.